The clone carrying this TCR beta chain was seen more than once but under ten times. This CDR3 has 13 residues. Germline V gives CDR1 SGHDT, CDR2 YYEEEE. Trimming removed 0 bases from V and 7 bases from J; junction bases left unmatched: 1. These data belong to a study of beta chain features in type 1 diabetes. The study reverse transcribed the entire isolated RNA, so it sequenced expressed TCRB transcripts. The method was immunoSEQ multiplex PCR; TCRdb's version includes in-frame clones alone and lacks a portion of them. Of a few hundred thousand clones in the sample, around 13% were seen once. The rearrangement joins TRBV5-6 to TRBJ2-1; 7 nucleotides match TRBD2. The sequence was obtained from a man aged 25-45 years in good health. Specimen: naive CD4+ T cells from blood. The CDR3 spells CASSLAGLNEQFF. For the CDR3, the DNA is TGTGCCAGCAGCTTGGCGGGACTAAATGAGCAGTTCTTC.